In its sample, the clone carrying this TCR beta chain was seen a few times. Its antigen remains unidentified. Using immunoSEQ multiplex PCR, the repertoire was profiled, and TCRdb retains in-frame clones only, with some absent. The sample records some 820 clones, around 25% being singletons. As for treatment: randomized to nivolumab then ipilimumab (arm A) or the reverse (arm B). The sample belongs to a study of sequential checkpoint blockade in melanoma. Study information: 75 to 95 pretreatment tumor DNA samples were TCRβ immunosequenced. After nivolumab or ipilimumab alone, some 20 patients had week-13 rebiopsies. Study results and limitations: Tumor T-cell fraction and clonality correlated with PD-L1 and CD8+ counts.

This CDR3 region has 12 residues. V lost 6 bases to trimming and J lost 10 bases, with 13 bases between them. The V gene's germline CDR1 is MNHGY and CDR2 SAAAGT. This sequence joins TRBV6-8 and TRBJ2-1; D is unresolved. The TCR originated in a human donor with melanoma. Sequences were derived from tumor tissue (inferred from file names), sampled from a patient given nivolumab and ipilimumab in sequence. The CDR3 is CASSPDRGEQFF. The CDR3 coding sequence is TGTGCCAGCAGCCCAGACCGTGGAGAGCAGTTCTTC.